This is a list of T cell receptor beta chains from one sample in a study of low-dose radiotherapy and immunotherapy resistance in tumors. In TCRdb, the reads were re-called with MiXCR into one record per CDR3 protein. This sample has approximately 91,000 distinct CDR3 sequences, with approximately 22% found just once. Specimen: PBMCs, collected after low-dose radiotherapy plus immunotherapy. The receptor source for this set is a female donor with ovarian cancer. The conserved cysteine and the conserved F or W are not part of the CDR3 here.

J	V	CDR3
TRBJ2-7	TRBV19	ASRTSEQGHEQY
TRBJ2-7	TRBV5-1	ASSFGDEQY
TRBJ2-2	TRBV2	ASSPGGTGNTGELF
TRBJ2-7	TRBV20-1	SAPPEQRGISYEQY
TRBJ1-1	TRBV6-1	ASSESDQPNTEAF
TRBJ2-1	TRBV5-1	ASSGMPSGSSYNEQF
TRBJ1-2	TRBV4-2	ASSRGSRGQSEGDGYT
TRBJ2-5	TRBV18	ASSPKGTGQETQY
TRBJ2-5	TRBV7-9	ASSLTGYGTQY
TRBJ2-3	TRBV12-3/TRBV12-4	ASSLAGGDTDTQY
TRBJ2-1	TRBV2	ASSEERQGAGNEQF
TRBJ1-2	TRBV13	ASSIGTGDYGYT
TRBJ1-4	TRBV7-9	ASSRTGNEKLF
TRBJ1-2	TRBV4-1	ASSQDSGTYGYT
TRBJ2-3	TRBV5-5	ASSFGLGGTDTQY
TRBJ2-4	TRBV3-1	ASSQEWRVAKNIQY
TRBJ2-1	TRBV7-8	ASSLSRGSSSSYNEQF
TRBJ2-2	TRBV28	ASSFPGNTGELF
TRBJ2-7	TRBV27	ASSLLAGGQYEQY
TRBJ2-3	TRBV18	ASSQTSGSVTDTQY
TRBJ2-1	TRBV6-2/TRBV6-3	ASSYSPGGLNEQF
TRBJ2-5	TRBV18	ASSPPGRVETQY
TRBJ2-3	TRBV7-3	ASSITRGGTDTQY
TRBJ2-1	TRBV7-9	ASSRRVSGGDGSYNEQF
TRBJ1-5	TRBV27	ASSHLSGASYQPQH
TRBJ1-2	TRBV9	ASSVAVSFYGYT
TRBJ2-6	TRBV4-3	ASSQSAAGRMKTGANVLT
TRBJ2-1	TRBV5-1	ASSLDQPLGNEQF
TRBJ1-2	TRBV7-2	ASSLGGEGYGYT
TRBJ2-7	TRBV20-1	SARDDLAGQALREQY
TRBJ2-6	TRBV5-6	ASSFRDSHLSGANVLT
TRBJ1-2	TRBV6-1	ASSVQANYGYT
TRBJ1-1	TRBV30	AWSRQENTEAF
TRBJ2-2	TRBV11-1	ASSPRVNTGELF
TRBJ2-5	TRBV30	AWGGQGKTQY
TRBJ2-2	TRBV6-6	ASIPSGGAFWAGELF
TRBJ1-1	TRBV7-2	ASSLSQANTEAF
TRBJ2-7	TRBV7-3	ASSRGRGLEQY
TRBJ2-2	TRBV5-1	ASSLADLPTGELF
TRBJ2-1	TRBV6-2/TRBV6-3	ASIGAGAPPKEQF
TRBJ2-7	TRBV2	ASSEGRTGPAYEQY
TRBJ1-2	TRBV14	ASSQDIGYGYT
TRBJ2-1	TRBV23-1	ASSQDDRGRSYNEQF
TRBJ2-7	TRBV27	ASSFGAGLSYEQY
TRBJ2-2	TRBV24-1	ATSEGGLNTGELF
TRBJ2-3	TRBV6-2/TRBV6-3	ASRGPAGDTQY
TRBJ1-3	TRBV28	ASTSQATGNTIY
TRBJ2-3	TRBV6-2/TRBV6-3	ASSYRGRSPDTQY
TRBJ1-2	TRBV5-3	ASSFLTGLYGYT
TRBJ2-6	TRBV7-8	ASSLNPGVGFTGANVLT
TRBJ2-2	TRBV18	ASSPGQANTGELF
TRBJ2-5	TRBV28	ASRTTGNSETQY
TRBJ1-4	TRBV19	ASSIQGRNEKLF
TRBJ1-3	TRBV19	ASRDSGNTIY
TRBJ1-5	TRBV10-3	AISGGQPEPQH
TRBJ2-1	TRBV7-2	ASSLDYDNEQF
TRBJ2-5	TRBV12-3/TRBV12-4	ASSPRGRTQETQY
TRBJ1-1	TRBV5-1	ASSSPGWNTEAF
TRBJ2-2	TRBV19	ASHIGSVSNTGELF